This T cell receptor beta chain was recovered during a study of molecular identifiers for immune sequencing clone quantification. When naive CD8 T cells were sorted, they were gated as CD8+CD4-CCR7+CD45RA+. The bulk TCR libraries were made with methods described before and with listed TCR primers. TCRdb re-called the PCR reads with MiXCR, one entry per CDR3 protein. The table has 600,000 to 650,000 distinct CDR3 sequences, just under 20% seen once; the top ten hold 0.85% to 0.9%. The V and J ends lost 7 bases and 3 bases respectively, with 9 bases between them. This CDR3 region has 13 residues. Germline V CDR1 and CDR2: MNHNY, SVGAGI (reference sequence). This clonotype was detected ten times or more.

This clonotype was sampled from a human donor in good health. Some libraries in this study had Jurkat cell RNA spiked in. The J gene is TRBJ1-4, the V gene TRBV6-6; D unresolved. Sequenced input: naive CD8+ T cells from blood, with Jurkat cell RNA spiked in. The sample's subset: FACS-sorted CD8+CD4-CCR7+CD45RA+ naive T cells. CDR3 loop: CASTQTPNEKLFF. The CDR3 DNA reads as TGTGCCAGCACCCAGACTCCTAATGAAAAACTGTTTTTT.